This TCR beta chain was observed in a study of shared clonotypes between healthy human individuals. This CDR3 comprises 16 residues. Trimming removed 5 bases at V and 5 bases at J, with 16 bases between. Deep-level settings were used for running the assay. Produced via immunoSEQ multiplex PCR; TCRdb's table is partial and in-frame only. The sample has 300,000 to 400,000 clones; around four fifths are singletons. For this clone: As yet, its antigen is unknown.

Among the donors, all were Caucasian adults who lived in Nashville, Tennessee. Study conclusions and caveats: In a few donors, around 5% of naive CD4 clonotypes appeared in common.

The sequenced material came from memory CD4+ T cells sorted from blood. The subset here: CD45RA-negative fraction. The rearrangement joins TRBV23-1 to TRBJ2-6; tentatively, D is TRBD1 (5 bases). TRBV23-1 is labeled an ORF, and its function is uncertain. The TCR sequence derives from a man aged 25-45 years in good health. The CDR3 spells CASSVTGQSRANVLTF. The CDR3 DNA is TGCGCCAGCAGTGTTACTGGACAAAGTCGGGCCAACGTCCTGACTTTC.